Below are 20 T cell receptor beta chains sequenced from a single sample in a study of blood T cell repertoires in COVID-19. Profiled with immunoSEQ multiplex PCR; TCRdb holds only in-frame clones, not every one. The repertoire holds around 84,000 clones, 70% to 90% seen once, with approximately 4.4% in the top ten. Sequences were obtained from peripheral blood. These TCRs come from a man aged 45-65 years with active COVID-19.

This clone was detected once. The CDR3 protein is CAITPDRKHSGSAGGGTQYF. The CDR3 DNA is TGTGCCATCACCCCCGACCGGAAACACTCCGGCTCAGCGGGAGGGGGGACCCAGTACTTC. The rearrangement joins TRBV10-3 to TRBJ2-5; the match to TRBD2 covers 10 bases. Trimming at V came to 7 bases and at J to 7 bases, leaving 27 bases not matched to a gene. The CDR3 loop spans 20 amino acids. The germline V gene encodes CDR1 ENHRY and CDR2 SYGVKD.

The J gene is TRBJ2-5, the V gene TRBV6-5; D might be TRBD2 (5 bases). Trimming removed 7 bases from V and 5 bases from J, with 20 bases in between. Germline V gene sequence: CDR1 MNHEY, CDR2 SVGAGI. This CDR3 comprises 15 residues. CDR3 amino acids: CASTRGEGAGETQYF. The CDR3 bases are TGTGCCAGCACACGTGGAGAGGGCGCTGGGGAGACCCAGTACTTC.

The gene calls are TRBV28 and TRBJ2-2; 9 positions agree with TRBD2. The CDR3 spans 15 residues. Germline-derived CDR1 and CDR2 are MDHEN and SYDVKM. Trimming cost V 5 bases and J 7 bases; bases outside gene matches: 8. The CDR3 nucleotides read TGTGCCAGCAGTGTAGCGGGAGTTTTTGGCGGGGAGCTGTTTTTT. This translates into CASSVAGVFGGELFF.

As DNA, the CDR3 is TGTGCCAGCAGTTTGGGACAGGGAGGCTTCTACGAGCAGTACTTC. This translates into CASSLGQGGFYEQYF. The rearrangement joins TRBV27 to TRBJ2-7, with 9 positions matching TRBD1. V was clipped by 3 bases and J by 3 bases; unmatched bases: 6. Germline CDR1 reads MNHEY; CDR2 reads SMNVEV (reference sequence). The CDR3 sequence is 15 residues long.

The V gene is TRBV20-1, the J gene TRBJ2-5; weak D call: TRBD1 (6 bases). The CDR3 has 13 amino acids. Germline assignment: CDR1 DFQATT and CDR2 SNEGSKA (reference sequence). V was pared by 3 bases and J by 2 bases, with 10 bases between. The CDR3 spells CSASRTVQETQYF. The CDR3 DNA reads TGCAGTGCTAGTCGGACAGTTCAAGAGACCCAGTACTTC.

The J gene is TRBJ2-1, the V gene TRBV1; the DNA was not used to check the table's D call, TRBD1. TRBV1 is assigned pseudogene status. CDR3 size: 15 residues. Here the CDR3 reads CTSNLPGVSYNEQFF. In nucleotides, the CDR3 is TGCACCAGCAACCTTCCAGGGGTCTCCTACAATGAGCAGTTCTTC.

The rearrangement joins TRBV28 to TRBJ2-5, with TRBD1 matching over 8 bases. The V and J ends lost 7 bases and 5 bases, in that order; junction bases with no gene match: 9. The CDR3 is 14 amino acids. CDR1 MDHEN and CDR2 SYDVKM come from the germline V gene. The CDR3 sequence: CASKGTGGLETQYF. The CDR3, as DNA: TGTGCCAGCAAGGGGACAGGTGGATTGGAGACCCAGTACTTC.

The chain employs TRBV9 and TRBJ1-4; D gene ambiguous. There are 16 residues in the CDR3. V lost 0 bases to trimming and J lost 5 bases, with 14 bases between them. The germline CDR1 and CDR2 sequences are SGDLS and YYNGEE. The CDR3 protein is CASSVAPGRENEKLFF. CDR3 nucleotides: TGTGCCAGCAGCGTAGCTCCGGGAAGGGAAAATGAAAAACTGTTTTTT.

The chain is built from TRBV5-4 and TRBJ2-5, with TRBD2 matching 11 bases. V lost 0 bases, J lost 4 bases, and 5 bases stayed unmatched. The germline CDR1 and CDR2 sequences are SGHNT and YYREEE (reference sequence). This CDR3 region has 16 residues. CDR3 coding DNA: TGTGCCAGCAGCTTGGGGGGGACTAGCGGTTCAGAGACCCAGTACTTC. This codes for CASSLGGTSGSETQYF.

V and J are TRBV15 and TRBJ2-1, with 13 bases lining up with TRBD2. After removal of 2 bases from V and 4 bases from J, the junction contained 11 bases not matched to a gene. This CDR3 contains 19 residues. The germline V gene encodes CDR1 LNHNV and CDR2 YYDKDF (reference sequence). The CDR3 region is CATSRSGLAGPSQYNEQFF. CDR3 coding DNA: TGTGCCACCAGCAGATCGGGACTAGCGGGACCGAGCCAATACAATGAGCAGTTCTTC.

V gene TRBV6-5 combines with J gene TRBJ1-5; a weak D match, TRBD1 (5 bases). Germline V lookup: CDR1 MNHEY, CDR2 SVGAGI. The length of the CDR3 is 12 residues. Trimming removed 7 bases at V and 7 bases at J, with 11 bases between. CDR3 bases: TGTGCCAGCATAACAGGCTCCCAGCCCCAGCATTTT. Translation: CASITGSQPQHF.

Here the CDR3 reads CASSQETSGGSTDTQYF. The CDR3 DNA reads as TGTGCCAGCAGCCAGGAGACTAGCGGGGGTAGCACAGATACGCAGTATTTT. J is TRBJ2-3 and V is TRBV4-2; 12 positions agree with TRBD2. The germline CDR1 and CDR2 sequences are LGHNA and YNFKEQ. The CDR3 extends over 17 amino acids. V gave up 3 bases and J gave up 0 bases; unmatched junction bases: 4.

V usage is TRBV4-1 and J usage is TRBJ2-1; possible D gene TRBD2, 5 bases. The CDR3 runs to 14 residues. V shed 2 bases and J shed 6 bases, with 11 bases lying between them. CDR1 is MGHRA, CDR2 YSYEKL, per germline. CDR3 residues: CASSQPGIINEQFF. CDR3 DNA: TGCGCCAGCAGCCAACCGGGGATCATCAATGAGCAGTTCTTC.

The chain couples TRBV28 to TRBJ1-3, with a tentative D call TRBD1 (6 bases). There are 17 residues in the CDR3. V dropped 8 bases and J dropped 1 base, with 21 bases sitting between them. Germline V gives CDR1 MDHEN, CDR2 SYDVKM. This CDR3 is CASRNKTGPRSGNTIYF. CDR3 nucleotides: TGTGCCAGCCGAAATAAGACAGGCCCTCGGTCTGGAAACACCATATATTTT.

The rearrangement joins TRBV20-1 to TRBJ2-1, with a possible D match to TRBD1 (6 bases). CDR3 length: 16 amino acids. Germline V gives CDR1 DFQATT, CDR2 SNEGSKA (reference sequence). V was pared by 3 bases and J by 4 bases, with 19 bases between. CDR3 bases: TGCAGTGCTAGTCCCAGGGGCGTCCCCTTTTACAATGAGCAGTTCTTC. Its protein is CSASPRGVPFYNEQFF.

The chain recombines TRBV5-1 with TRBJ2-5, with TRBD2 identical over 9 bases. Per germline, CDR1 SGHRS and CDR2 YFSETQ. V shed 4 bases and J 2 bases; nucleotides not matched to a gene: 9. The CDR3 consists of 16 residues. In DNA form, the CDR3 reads TGCGCCAGCAGCCGTCGGGAGAGCGGGGGGCAAGAGACCCAGTACTTC. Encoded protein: CASSRRESGGQETQYF.

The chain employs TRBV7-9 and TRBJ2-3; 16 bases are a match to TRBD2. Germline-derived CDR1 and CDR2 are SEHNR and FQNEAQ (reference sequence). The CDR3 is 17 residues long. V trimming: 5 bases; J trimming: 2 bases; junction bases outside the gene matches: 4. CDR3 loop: CASSPGLAGGFTDTQYF. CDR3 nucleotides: TGTGCCAGCAGCCCGGGACTAGCGGGAGGGTTCACAGATACGCAGTATTTT.

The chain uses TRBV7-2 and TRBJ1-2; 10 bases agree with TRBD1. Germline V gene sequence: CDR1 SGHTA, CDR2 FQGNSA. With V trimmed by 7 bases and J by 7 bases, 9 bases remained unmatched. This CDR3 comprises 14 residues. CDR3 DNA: TGTGCCAGCAAAATACCGGGACAGGGGACTGGCTACACCTTC. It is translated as CASKIPGQGTGYTF.

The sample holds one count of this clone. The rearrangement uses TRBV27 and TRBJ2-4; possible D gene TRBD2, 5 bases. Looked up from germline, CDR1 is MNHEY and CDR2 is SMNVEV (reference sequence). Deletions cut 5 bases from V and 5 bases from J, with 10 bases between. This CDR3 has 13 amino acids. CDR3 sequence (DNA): TGTGCCAGCAGTCTCCGAGGGCAAAACATTCAGTACTTC. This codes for CASSLRGQNIQYF.

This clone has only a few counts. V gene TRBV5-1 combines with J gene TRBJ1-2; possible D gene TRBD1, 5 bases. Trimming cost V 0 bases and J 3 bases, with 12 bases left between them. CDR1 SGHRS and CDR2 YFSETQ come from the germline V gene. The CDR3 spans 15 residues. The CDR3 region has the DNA TGCGCCAGCAGCTTGGCGGGCGGGACGGACTATGGCTACACCTTC. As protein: CASSLAGGTDYGYTF.